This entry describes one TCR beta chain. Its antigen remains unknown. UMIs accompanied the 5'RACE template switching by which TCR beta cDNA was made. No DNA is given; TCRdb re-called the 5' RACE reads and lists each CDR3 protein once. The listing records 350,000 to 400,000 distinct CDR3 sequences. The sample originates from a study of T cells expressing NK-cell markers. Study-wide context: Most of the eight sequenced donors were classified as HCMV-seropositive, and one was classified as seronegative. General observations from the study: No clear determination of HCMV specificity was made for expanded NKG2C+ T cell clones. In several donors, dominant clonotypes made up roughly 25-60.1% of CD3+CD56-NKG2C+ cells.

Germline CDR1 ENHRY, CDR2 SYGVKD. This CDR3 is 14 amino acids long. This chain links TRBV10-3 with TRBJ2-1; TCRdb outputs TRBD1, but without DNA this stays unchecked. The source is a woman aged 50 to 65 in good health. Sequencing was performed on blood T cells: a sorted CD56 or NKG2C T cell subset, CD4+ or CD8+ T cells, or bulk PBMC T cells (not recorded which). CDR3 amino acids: CAISEGGRGYEQFF.